Presented here are 28 T cell receptor beta chains from one specimen sequenced in a study of blood T cell repertoires in COVID-19. Generated by immunoSEQ multiplex PCR, the TCRdb table keeps only in-frame clones and is missing some. The sample lists 70,000 or so clones; under 95% were seen once. Sequencing was carried out using peripheral blood. The origin of the receptors is a human donor in a cohort sampled during active COVID-19.

The chain is built from TRBV10-3 and TRBJ2-5; no clear D. Germline loops: CDR1 ENHRY, CDR2 SYGVKD. The CDR3 contains 10 residues. Trimming took off 8 bases at V and 5 bases at J, with 6 bases between the two ends. The CDR3 DNA sequence: TGTGCCATCGGCCAGGAGACCCAGTACTTC. This gives the protein CAIGQETQYF.

This chain connects TRBV11-2 to TRBJ2-7; 7 positions agree with TRBD1. The CDR3 loop spans 16 amino acids. Germline values: CDR1 SGHAT, CDR2 FQNNGV. The V and J ends lost 5 bases and 1 base, in that order; junction bases with no gene match: 11. This chain's CDR3 is CASSPTGTANSYEQYF. In nucleotides, the CDR3 is TGTGCCAGCAGCCCAACCGGGACAGCTAATTCCTACGAGCAGTACTTC.

The chain couples TRBV25-1 to TRBJ1-1; D is uncertain. This CDR3 is 13 amino acids long. Germline V gene sequence: CDR1 MGHDK, CDR2 SYGVNS. V gave up 2 bases and J gave up 0 bases, with 4 bases separating them. The CDR3 DNA sequence: TGTGCCAGCAGTGAACGGTTGAACACTGAAGCTTTCTTT. Translated: CASSERLNTEAFF.

J is TRBJ1-3 and V is TRBV11-2, with D unclear. V was pared by 7 bases and J by 0 bases, with 4 bases between. This CDR3 has 12 residues. Germline V gene sequence: CDR1 SGHAT, CDR2 FQNNGV. CDR3 sequence: CASTYSGNTIYF. CDR3 sequence (DNA): TGTGCCAGCACCTACTCTGGAAACACCATATATTTT.

This rearrangement joins TRBV9 to TRBJ1-1, with no clear D. This CDR3 spans 15 amino acids. Germline V CDR1 and CDR2: SGDLS, YYNGEE. Trimming removed 2 bases at V and 3 bases at J, with 14 bases between. The CDR3 loop is CASSVVSGRHTEAFF. The CDR3 DNA follows: TGTGCCAGCAGCGTTGTCAGCGGGAGGCACACTGAAGCTTTCTTT.

V gene TRBV7-2 combines with J gene TRBJ1-2, with D unclear. Trimming stripped 6 bases from V and 6 bases from J, with 11 bases between. The CDR3 totals 12 residues. Germline V gene sequence: CDR1 SGHTA, CDR2 FQGNSA. The CDR3 sequence is CASSREGNGYTF. The CDR3 region has the DNA TGTGCCAGCAGTCGTGAGGGTAATGGCTACACCTTC.

DNA of the CDR3: TGTGCCAGCAGTGAAACCGCGGGGTATTCACCCCTCCACTTT. This codes for CASSETAGYSPLHF. This chain uses TRBV6-1 with TRBJ1-6; D not resolved. Trimming removed 2 bases from V and 8 bases from J, with 10 bases in between. This CDR3 is built from 14 residues. Germline V CDR1 and CDR2: MNHNS, SASEGT.

This chain joins TRBV2 and TRBJ1-2; D gene ambiguous. This CDR3 has 11 amino acids. Germline-derived CDR1 and CDR2 are SNHLY and FYNNEI. Trimming left V 8 bases short and J 8 bases short, with 12 bases between. CDR3 nucleotide sequence: TGTGCCAGCCAACGGGGAGCAGGCTACACCTTC. This codes for CASQRGAGYTF.

V gene TRBV27 combines with J gene TRBJ2-7, with 7 positions matching TRBD1. In germline, CDR1 is MNHEY, CDR2 SMNVEV (reference sequence). CDR3 length: 14 residues. V dropped 5 bases and J dropped 1; count of bases not matched to a gene: 5. The CDR3 DNA follows: TGTGCCAGCAGTCACCGGACAGGTTCCTACGAGCAGTACTTC. Translating it yields CASSHRTGSYEQYF.

This clone was detected only once. This chain links TRBV11-2 with TRBJ2-7; D is perhaps TRBD1 (6 bases). CDR1 and CDR2 (germline): SGHAT, FQNNGV. V lost 0 bases and J 2 bases, leaving 20 bases between the germline ends. The CDR3 extends over 18 amino acids. The CDR3 DNA reads as TGTGCCAGCAGCTTAGAACGGATCGGTACAGGGTTACCCTACGAGCAGTACTTC. This codes for CASSLERIGTGLPYEQYF.

This clone occurred once. The genes are TRBV7-9 and TRBJ1-1; unclear D gene. The V end was cut by 1 base, the J end by 8 bases, with 8 bases between. The CDR3 totals 12 residues. Germline CDR1 reads SEHNR; CDR2 reads FQNEAQ (reference sequence). CDR3 sequence (DNA): TGTGCCAGCAGCTTAGTGTCAGGAGAAGCTTTCTTT. Amino acid sequence: CASSLVSGEAFF. Using reference TRBV7-9 and TRBJ1-1 for the parts outside the CDR3, the full variable domain is DTGVSQNPRHKITKRGQNVTFRCDPISEHNRLYWYRQTLGQGPEFLTYFQNEAQLEKSRLLSDRFSAERPKGSFSTLEIQRTEQGDSAMYLCASSLVSGEAFFGQGTRLTVV.

The CDR3 region is CASSEDRGRDEQYF. In nucleotides, the CDR3 is TGTGCCAGCAGTGAAGACAGGGGGCGCGACGAGCAGTACTTC. The V gene is TRBV6-1, the J gene TRBJ2-7; the match to TRBD1 covers 9 bases. From germline, CDR1 is MNHNS and CDR2 SASEGT. There are 14 residues in the CDR3. V was clipped by 1 base and J by 5 bases; unmatched bases: 3.

V and J are TRBV15 and TRBJ2-2; D is uncertain. Deletions cut 0 bases from V and 6 bases from J, with 14 bases between. CDR3 length: 16 residues. The germline CDR1 and CDR2 sequences are LNHNV and YYDKDF (reference sequence). CDR3 residues: CATSRDRGASSGELFF. The CDR3 DNA is TGTGCCACCAGCAGAGATCGAGGAGCGTCCTCCGGGGAGCTGTTTTTT. Supplemented by reference TRBV15 and TRBJ2-2, the full variable domain reads DAMVIQNPRYQVTQFGKPVTLSCSQTLNHNVMYWYQQKSSQAPKLLFHYYDKDFNNEADTPDNFQSRRPNTSFCFLDIRSPGLGDTAMYLCATSRDRGASSGELFFGEGSRLTVL.

This chain uses TRBV15 with TRBJ1-5; 9 bases line up with TRBD1. The CDR3 length is 15 residues. CDR1 and CDR2 from the germline V gene are LNHNV and YYDKDF (reference sequence). With V trimmed by 4 bases and J by 3 bases, 4 bases remained unmatched. The CDR3, as DNA: TGTGCCACCAGCAAGGACAGGGGAATCAATCAGCCCCAGCATTTT. The encoded protein is CATSKDRGINQPQHF.

This clone was picked up one time. V usage is TRBV29-1 and J usage is TRBJ2-7, with 8 bases fitting TRBD2. The germline V gene has CDR1 SQVTM and CDR2 ANQGSEA. The CDR3 consists of 13 residues. The ends lost 4 bases at V and 2 bases at J; junction bases unmatched: 4. The CDR3 is CSVAAGAPYEQYF. The CDR3 DNA sequence: TGCAGCGTTGCAGCGGGGGCCCCCTACGAGCAGTACTTC.

This chain connects TRBV11-2 to TRBJ2-7; the D gene is possibly TRBD2 (6 bases). CDR1 and CDR2 from the germline V gene are SGHAT and FQNNGV. The germline V and J ends were trimmed by 6 bases and 0 bases, with 24 bases remaining between them. This CDR3 comprises 18 residues. The CDR3 nucleotides read TGTGCCAGCAGTCATAAGGAGAGGGCGGGGATTAGCTCCTACGAGCAGTACTTC. Its translation: CASSHKERAGISSYEQYF.

The chain recombines TRBV2 with TRBJ1-5; TRBD1 aligns across 7 bases. CDR1 and CDR2 (germline): SNHLY, FYNNEI. The junction had 1 base not matched to a gene; V was cut back by 2 bases and J by 0 bases. This CDR3 is built from 15 residues. Here the CDR3 DNA reads TGTGCCAGCAGTGAAACAGGGGATAGCAATCAGCCCCAGCATTTT. This translates into CASSETGDSNQPQHF.

This clone occurred once. The rearrangement links TRBV5-1 to TRBJ1-1; TRBD1 is a possible D gene (6 bases). CDR3 length: 14 amino acids. The germline V and J ends were trimmed by 4 bases and 0 bases, with 10 bases remaining between them. In germline, CDR1 is SGHRS, CDR2 YFSETQ. CDR3 DNA sequence: TGCGCCAGCAGCACGGGACAACTGAACACTGAAGCTTTCTTT. Its protein product is CASSTGQLNTEAFF.

This chain uses TRBV7-3 with TRBJ1-1; D ambiguous. CDR1 is SGHTA, CDR2 FQGTGA, per germline. The CDR3 consists of 16 residues. Trimming stripped 6 bases from V and 11 bases from J, with 28 bases between. The CDR3 nucleotides are TGTGCCAGCAGGTTCGGGTTTACCCCCATCTTGGAATTGGCTTTCTTT. It yields the protein CASRFGFTPILELAFF. Full variable domain (remainder filled in from reference TRBV7-3 and TRBJ1-1): GAGVSQTPSNKVTEKGKYVELRCDPISGHTALYWYRQSLGQGPEFLIYFQGTGAADDSGLPNDRFFAVRPEGSVSTLKIQRTERGDSAVYLCASRFGFTPILELAFFGQGTRLTVV.

CDR3 DNA: TGTGCCTGGAGTGCCCCAGGGGAAGCTTTCTTT. Protein product: CAWSAPGEAFF. The chain combines TRBV30 with TRBJ1-1; possible D gene TRBD1, 5 bases. Trimming took off 1 base at V and 8 bases at J, with 8 bases between the two ends. The CDR3 is 11 residues long. Germline-derived CDR1 and CDR2 are GTSNPN and SVGIG (reference sequence).

This chain uses TRBV21-1 with TRBJ1-1; the table's D gene call, TRBD1, was not cross checked with the DNA. TRBV21-1 is described as a pseudogene. The CDR3 loop spans 17 amino acids. CDR3: CASSKADTPEPNTEAFF. The CDR3 nucleotides read TGTGCCAGCAGCAAAGCGGACACGCCGGAGCCTAACACTGAAGCTTTCTTT.

The rearrangement joins TRBV14 to TRBJ2-5, with TRBD2 matching over 10 bases. Germline lookup yields CDR1 SGHDN and CDR2 FVKESK. V shed 4 bases and J 6 bases; nucleotides not matched to a gene: 14. The CDR3 runs 17 residues. The CDR3 region is CASSPWGSGGPRKTQYF. Here the CDR3 DNA reads TGTGCCAGCAGCCCCTGGGGTAGCGGGGGGCCTAGGAAGACCCAGTACTTC.

V usage is TRBV14 and J usage is TRBJ2-7; 12 bases agree with TRBD2. CDR3 length equals 16 residues. CDR1 SGHDN and CDR2 FVKESK come from the germline V gene. Unmatched junction bases numbered 4, after V lost 4 bases and J lost 0 bases. In nucleotides, the CDR3 is TGTGCCAGCAGCCGGACTAGCGGGGCCCCCTCCTACGAGCAGTACTTC. It yields the protein CASSRTSGAPSYEQYF.

The rearrangement uses TRBV30 and TRBJ2-7; 10 bases are a match to TRBD2. In germline, CDR1 is GTSNPN, CDR2 SVGIG (reference sequence). This CDR3 has 14 residues. The ends lost 2 bases at V and 4 bases at J; junction bases unmatched: 5. The CDR3 is CAWSFSGGPYEQYF. Written as DNA, the CDR3 is TGTGCCTGGAGTTTTAGCGGGGGGCCTTACGAGCAGTACTTC.

The chain carries TRBV28 and TRBJ2-7; 7 bases fit TRBD2. This CDR3 is 14 amino acids long. The junction had 16 bases not matched to a gene; V was cut back by 8 bases and J by 9 bases. The V gene's germline CDR1 is MDHEN and CDR2 SYDVKM. CDR3 sequence: CASSLAGVIFGQYF. The DNA for the CDR3 is TGTGCCAGCTCTCTGGCGGGGGTTATATTTGGGCAGTACTTC.

This sequence joins TRBV11-2 and TRBJ1-1, with TRBD1 matching 8 bases. V dropped 4 bases and J dropped 1; count of bases not matched to a gene: 11. CDR3 length: 17 amino acids. Germline loops: CDR1 SGHAT, CDR2 FQNNGV. The CDR3 region is CASSYPGQGTRNTEAFF. The CDR3 nucleotides read TGTGCCAGCAGCTATCCAGGACAGGGAACGCGGAACACTGAAGCTTTCTTT. The whole variable domain, remainder taken from reference TRBV11-2 and TRBJ1-1, is EAGVAQSPRYKIIEKRQSVAFWCNPISGHATLYWYQQILGQGPKLLIQFQNNGVVDDSQLPKDRFSAERLKGVDSTLKIQPAKLEDSAVYLCASSYPGQGTRNTEAFFGQGTRLTVV.

V and J are TRBV2 and TRBJ1-3; the D gene is possibly TRBD1 (6 bases). V lost 3 bases and J 0 bases, leaving 9 bases between the germline ends. Looked up from germline, CDR1 is SNHLY and CDR2 is FYNNEI. CDR3 size: 15 residues. The CDR3 sequence is CASSDRGLSGNTIYF. The CDR3, as DNA: TGTGCCAGCAGTGACAGGGGTCTCTCTGGAAACACCATATATTTT.

V gene TRBV27 combines with J gene TRBJ1-1, with unresolved D. The V end was cut by 7 bases, the J end by 1 base, with 10 bases between. This CDR3 is built from 13 residues. The germline gives CDR1 MNHEY, CDR2 SMNVEV (reference sequence). The CDR3, as DNA: TGTGCCAGCAAATTCCGACAGAACACTGAAGCTTTCTTT. Amino acids: CASKFRQNTEAFF.